This TCR beta chain is from a study of CD8 T cells in Susac syndrome. V gave up 4 bases and J gave up 4 bases, with 7 bases separating them. The CDR3 extends over 13 amino acids. CDR1 KGHDR and CDR2 SFDVKD come from the germline V gene. Sequencing of TCR beta was undertaken in CD8+ and CD4+ T cells derived from blood. When the RNA was reverse transcribed, random hexamers were used with an input of roughly 0.45 to 1 ug. An immunoSEQ multiplex PCR amplified TCR beta CDR3 over 54 Vbeta and 13 Jbeta. TCRdb redid the calling of the immunoSEQ multiplex PCR reads with MiXCR, one entry per CDR3 protein. The repertoire holds 140,000 to 150,000 distinct CDR3 sequences, with roughly 95% as singletons.

The sample was CD4+ T cells from PBMCs. This sequence was found in a human donor in good health. The J gene is TRBJ2-1, the V gene TRBV24-1; D is possibly TRBD2 (5 bases). The CDR3 DNA reads as TGTGCCACCAGTGAACCGGGGTACAATGAGCAGTTCTTC. Translation gives CATSEPGYNEQFF.